The next 13 T cell receptor beta chains were all read from a single sample in a study of CD8 T cells in Susac syndrome. Random hexamers were used to reverse transcribe an amount of about 0.5 to 1 ug RNA. TCRdb redid the calling of the immunoSEQ multiplex PCR reads with MiXCR, one entry per CDR3 protein. Of about 300,000 distinct CDR3 sequences listed, around 84% are singletons. The sequencing sample was made of CD8+ T cells from PBMCs. The receptors come from a human donor with multiple sclerosis.

The J gene is TRBJ1-4, the V gene TRBV4-2; weak D call: TRBD1 (6 bases). The V gene lost 9 bases and the J gene lost 5 bases, with 13 bases spanning the gap. This CDR3 region has 13 residues. Looked up from germline, CDR1 is LGHNA and CDR2 is YNFKEQ. The CDR3 region is CASTTGQNEKLFF. CDR3 bases: TGTGCCAGTACGACAGGTCAAAATGAAAAACTGTTTTTT.

This chain uses TRBV27 with TRBJ2-5, with D perhaps TRBD2 (6 bases). The V gene's germline CDR1 is MNHEY and CDR2 SMNVEV (reference sequence). Trimming took off 5 bases at V and 0 bases at J, with 22 bases between the two ends. The CDR3 sequence is 18 residues long. This chain's CDR3 is CASSERGTRFRYQETQYF. CDR3 DNA: TGTGCCAGCAGTGAGCGCGGGACTCGTTTCCGTTACCAAGAGACCCAGTACTTC.

The count of this clonotype is one. The chain links TRBV27 to TRBJ2-1; the D is unclear. V was trimmed by 6 bases and J by 4 bases, leaving 10 bases between them. Per the germline V gene, CDR1 is MNHEY and CDR2 is SMNVEV (reference sequence). The CDR3 runs to 13 residues. As DNA, the CDR3 is TGTGCCAGCAGCCTTAACACTTACAATGAGCAGTTCTTC. This encodes CASSLNTYNEQFF.

This chain uses TRBV5-5 with TRBJ2-5; 7 nucleotides agree with TRBD2. V lost 0 bases and J lost 5; bases outside the gene matches: 7. Germline CDR1 SGHKS, CDR2 YYEKEE (reference sequence). This CDR3 has 15 residues. CDR3 DNA: TGTGCCAGCAGCTTGGTAGGCGGGAGTCGGGAGACCCAGTACTTC. It yields the protein CASSLVGGSRETQYF.

This chain connects TRBV4-1 to TRBJ1-5; no reliable D call. CDR3 size: 15 residues. The germline V gene has CDR1 MGHRA and CDR2 YSYEKL. Deletions cut 1 base from V and 7 bases from J, with 14 bases between. The CDR3 here is CASSQGSQKAQPQHF. The CDR3 nucleotides are TGCGCCAGCAGCCAAGGATCTCAGAAAGCCCAGCCCCAGCATTTT.

This chain joins TRBV9 and TRBJ1-5; 7 bases fit TRBD1. The CDR3 contains 14 residues. V was clipped by 4 bases and J by 5 bases; unmatched bases: 6. Germline values: CDR1 SGDLS, CDR2 YYNGEE. The CDR3 DNA sequence: TGTGCCAGCAGCAAAGGGGGCAGCCATCAGCCCCAGCATTTT. As protein: CASSKGGSHQPQHF.

The chain couples TRBV27 to TRBJ2-2, with D possibly matching TRBD2 (6 bases). The CDR3 totals 16 residues. Germline V gene lookup returns CDR1 MNHEY and CDR2 SMNVEV (reference sequence). Between the trimmed V and J ends, which lost 4 bases and 0 bases, there was a span of 12 bases. Here the CDR3 reads CASSSPGVSNTGELFF. CDR3 sequence (DNA): TGTGCCAGCAGTTCCCCGGGAGTTTCGAACACCGGGGAGCTGTTTTTT.

The gene calls are TRBV6-5 and TRBJ2-7; 11 bases align to TRBD2. CDR1 MNHEY and CDR2 SVGAGI come from the germline V gene. There are 15 residues in the CDR3. V lost 5 bases, J lost 5 bases, and 8 bases stayed unmatched. The CDR3 is CASSIHGTSGDEQYF. The CDR3 DNA is TGTGCCAGCAGTATCCACGGGACTAGCGGCGACGAGCAGTACTTC.

V usage is TRBV29-1 and J usage is TRBJ2-7, with 7 bases lining up with TRBD1. CDR3 size: 14 residues. The trim removed 0 bases at V and 2 bases at J, leaving 4 bases unmatched. The germline V gene encodes CDR1 SQVTM and CDR2 ANQGSEA. This chain's CDR3 is CSVEDGGQAYEQYF. As DNA, the CDR3 is TGCAGCGTTGAAGATGGAGGACAGGCCTACGAGCAGTACTTC.

This clonotype was recorded once. V and J are TRBV7-3 and TRBJ2-3, with 7 nucleotides matching TRBD2. Per the germline V gene, CDR1 is SGHTA and CDR2 is FQGTGA. With 8 bases clipped from V and 4 bases from J, the junction kept 9 bases outside the gene matches. The CDR3 loop spans 14 amino acids. The CDR3 is CASVPGRGADTQYF. CDR3 DNA sequence: TGTGCCAGCGTCCCGGGGAGGGGCGCAGATACGCAGTATTTT. Looking up the rest from reference TRBV7-3 and TRBJ2-3 gives the full variable domain: GAGVSQTPSNKVTEKGKYVELRCDPISGHTALYWYRQSLGQGPEFLIYFQGTGAADDSGLPNDRFFAVRPEGSVSTLKIQRTERGDSAVYLCASVPGRGADTQYFGPGTRLTVL.

The gene calls are TRBV5-5 and TRBJ1-5; D is ambiguous. This CDR3 region has 13 residues. V was clipped by 0 bases and J by 7 bases, with 8 bases between them. Germline CDR1 is SGHKS and CDR2 is YYEKEE (reference sequence). The CDR3 sequence: CASSLESEQPQHF. The CDR3 DNA reads TGTGCCAGCAGCTTGGAATCGGAACAGCCCCAGCATTTT.

The V gene is TRBV27, the J gene TRBJ2-5, with TRBD1 identical over 9 bases. There are 15 residues in the CDR3. Germline V gene sequence: CDR1 MNHEY, CDR2 SMNVEV (reference sequence). V dropped 6 bases and J dropped 1; count of bases not matched to a gene: 6. The CDR3 region has the DNA TGTGCCAGCAGAGCCGGACAGGGGATCCAAGAGACCCAGTACTTC. Amino acids: CASRAGQGIQETQYF.

CDR3 in amino acids: CAIRAGGTGELFF. CDR3 DNA: TGTGCCATCAGGGCAGGGGGCACCGGGGAGCTGTTTTTT. This sequence joins TRBV10-3 and TRBJ2-2; 7 bases fit TRBD1. Losses at the gene ends were 6 bases for V and 4 bases for J; bases not matched to a gene: 2. The CDR3 contains 13 residues. Germline V gene sequence: CDR1 ENHRY, CDR2 SYGVKD.